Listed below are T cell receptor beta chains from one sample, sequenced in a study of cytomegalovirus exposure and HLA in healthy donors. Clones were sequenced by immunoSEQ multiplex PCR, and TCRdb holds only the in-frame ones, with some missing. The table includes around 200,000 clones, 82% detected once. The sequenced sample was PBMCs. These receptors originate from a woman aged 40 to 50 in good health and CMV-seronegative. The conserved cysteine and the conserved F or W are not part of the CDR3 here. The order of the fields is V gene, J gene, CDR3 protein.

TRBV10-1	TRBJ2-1	ASSEGTSGSYEQF
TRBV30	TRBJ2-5	AWNPGAQETQY
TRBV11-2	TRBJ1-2	ASSLARTGGASNYGYT
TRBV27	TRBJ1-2	ASSLSVGDTLYGYT
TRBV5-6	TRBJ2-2	ASSAPIGGTPGELF
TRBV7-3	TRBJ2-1	ASSGQDRGLYNEQF
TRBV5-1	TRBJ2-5	ASQADPGPRDQY
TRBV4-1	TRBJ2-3	ASSQLSTDTQY
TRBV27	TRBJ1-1	ASSNGQGRWTEAF
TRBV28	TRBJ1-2	ATPDSLSNYGYT
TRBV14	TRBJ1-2	ASSQVTGVNYGYT
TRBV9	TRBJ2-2	ASSVQGTGELF
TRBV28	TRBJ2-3	ASMLVSGIGTDTQY
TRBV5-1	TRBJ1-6	ASSPRGENNNSPLH
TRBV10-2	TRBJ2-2	ASRYSQNTGELF
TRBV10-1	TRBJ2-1	ASSETGYEQF
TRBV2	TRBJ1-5	ARSRGGAPPQH
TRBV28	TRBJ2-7	ASGKGYNEQY
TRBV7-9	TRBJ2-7	ASSFGGSPSDEQY
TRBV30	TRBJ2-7	AWSGSGTGFLKSYEQY
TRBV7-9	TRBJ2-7	ASSFKGQGEGEQY
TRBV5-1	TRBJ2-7	ASGLGVSSYEQY
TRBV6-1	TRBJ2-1	ASTWGGREQF
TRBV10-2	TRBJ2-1	ASSTGTSQSYNEQF
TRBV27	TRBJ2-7	ASSYQGQPVEQY
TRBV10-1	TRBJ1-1	ASSERVQGSYTEAF
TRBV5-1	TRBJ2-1	ASSFQTSGRYNEQF
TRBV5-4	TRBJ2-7	ASSLDGTTPTKQY
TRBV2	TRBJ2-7	ASRRLAGGFSEQY
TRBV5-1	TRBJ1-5	ASSLTGVLEQPQH
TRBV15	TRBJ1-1	ATSRDGTEPGEAF
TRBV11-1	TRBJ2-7	ASSLRTSGYSYEQY
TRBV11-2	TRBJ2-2	ASSEDRVGRYTGELF
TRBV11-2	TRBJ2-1	ASSPWTGDNEQF
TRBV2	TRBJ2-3	ASSEWGLSDTQY
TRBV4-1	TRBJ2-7	ASSQDLLTGGPSYEQY
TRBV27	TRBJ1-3	ASSLSSGNTTY